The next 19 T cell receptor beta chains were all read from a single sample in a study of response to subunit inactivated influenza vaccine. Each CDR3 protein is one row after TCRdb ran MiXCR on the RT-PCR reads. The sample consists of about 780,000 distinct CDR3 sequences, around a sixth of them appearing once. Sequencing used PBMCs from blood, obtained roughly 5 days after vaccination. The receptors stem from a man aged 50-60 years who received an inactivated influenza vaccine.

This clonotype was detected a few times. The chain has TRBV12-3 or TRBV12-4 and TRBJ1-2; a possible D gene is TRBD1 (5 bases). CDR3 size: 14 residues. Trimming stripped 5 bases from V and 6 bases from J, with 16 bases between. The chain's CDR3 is CASSSLGGKHGYTF. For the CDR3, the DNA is TGTGCCAGCAGTAGCCTGGGGGGGAAGCATGGCTACACCTTC.

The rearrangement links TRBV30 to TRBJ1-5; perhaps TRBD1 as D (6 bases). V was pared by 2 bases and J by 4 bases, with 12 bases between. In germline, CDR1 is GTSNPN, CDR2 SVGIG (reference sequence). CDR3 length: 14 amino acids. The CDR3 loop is CAWSPGQGNQPQHF. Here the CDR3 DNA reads TGTGCCTGGAGTCCGGGGCAGGGGAATCAGCCCCAGCATTTT.

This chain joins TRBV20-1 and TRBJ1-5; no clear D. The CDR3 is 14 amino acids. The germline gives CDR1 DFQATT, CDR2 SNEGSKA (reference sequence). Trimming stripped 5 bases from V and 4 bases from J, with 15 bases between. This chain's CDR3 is CSALRSLGNQPQHF. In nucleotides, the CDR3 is TGCAGTGCTCTCCGGTCGCTGGGAAATCAGCCCCAGCATTTT.

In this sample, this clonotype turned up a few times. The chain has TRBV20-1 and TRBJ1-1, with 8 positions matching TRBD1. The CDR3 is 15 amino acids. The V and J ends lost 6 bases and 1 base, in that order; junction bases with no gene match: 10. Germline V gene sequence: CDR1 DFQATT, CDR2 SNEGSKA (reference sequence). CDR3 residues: CSAEPGGRGNTEAFF. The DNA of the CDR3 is TGCAGTGCAGAACCAGGGGGCCGGGGGAACACTGAAGCTTTCTTT.

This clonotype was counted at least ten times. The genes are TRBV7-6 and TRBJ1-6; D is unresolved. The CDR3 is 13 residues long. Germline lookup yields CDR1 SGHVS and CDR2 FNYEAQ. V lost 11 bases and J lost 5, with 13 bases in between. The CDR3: CASGRLDNSPLHF. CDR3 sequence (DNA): TGTGCCTCCGGCAGGCTAGATAATTCACCCCTCCACTTT.

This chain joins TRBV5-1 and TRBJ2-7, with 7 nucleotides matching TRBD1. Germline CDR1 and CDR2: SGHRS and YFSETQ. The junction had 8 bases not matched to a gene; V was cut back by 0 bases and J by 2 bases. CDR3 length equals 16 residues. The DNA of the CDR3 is TGCGCCAGCAGCTTGGCTACAGGGGATAACGCCTACGAGCAGTACTTC. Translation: CASSLATGDNAYEQYF.

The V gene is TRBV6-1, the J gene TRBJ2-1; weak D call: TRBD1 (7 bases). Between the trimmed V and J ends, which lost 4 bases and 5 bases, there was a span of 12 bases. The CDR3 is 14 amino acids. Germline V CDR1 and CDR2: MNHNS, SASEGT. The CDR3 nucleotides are TGTGCCAGCAGTGCCCAGGGGGGCCACAATGAGCAGTTCTTC. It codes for CASSAQGGHNEQFF.

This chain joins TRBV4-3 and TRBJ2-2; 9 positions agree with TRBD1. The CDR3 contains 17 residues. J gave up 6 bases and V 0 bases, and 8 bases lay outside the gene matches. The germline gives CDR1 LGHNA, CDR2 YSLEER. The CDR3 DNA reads TGCGCCAGCAGCCAAGATGGGGGACAGGGTTTGCCCGGGGAGCTGTTTTTT. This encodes CASSQDGGQGLPGELFF.

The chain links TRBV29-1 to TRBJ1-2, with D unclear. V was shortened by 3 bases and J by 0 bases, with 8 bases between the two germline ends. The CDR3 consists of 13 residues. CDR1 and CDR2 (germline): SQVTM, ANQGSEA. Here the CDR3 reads CSVEDGANYGYTF. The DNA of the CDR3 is TGCAGCGTTGAGGACGGAGCTAACTATGGCTACACCTTC. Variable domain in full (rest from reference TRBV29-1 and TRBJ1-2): SAVISQKPSRDICQRGTSLTIQCQVDSQVTMMFWYRQQPGQSLTLIATANQGSEATYESGFVIDKFPISRPNLTFSTLTVSNMSPEDSSIYLCSVEDGANYGYTFGSGTRLTVV.

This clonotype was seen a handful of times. CDR3: CASSQTSGIDTQYF. In nucleotides, the CDR3 is TGTGCCAGCAGCCAGACTAGCGGGATAGATACGCAGTATTTT. The genes are TRBV12-3 or TRBV12-4 and TRBJ2-3; TRBD2 matches at 11 bases. V was pared by 6 bases and J by 5 bases, with 4 bases of the junction left unmatched. The CDR3 sequence is 14 residues long.

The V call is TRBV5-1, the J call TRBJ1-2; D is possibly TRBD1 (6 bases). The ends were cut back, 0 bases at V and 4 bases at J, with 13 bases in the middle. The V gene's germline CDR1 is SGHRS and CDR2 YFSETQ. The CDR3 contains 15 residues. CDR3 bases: TGCGCCAGCAGCTTGGAGCTAGGGGGAGGCTATGGCTACACCTTC. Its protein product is CASSLELGGGYGYTF.

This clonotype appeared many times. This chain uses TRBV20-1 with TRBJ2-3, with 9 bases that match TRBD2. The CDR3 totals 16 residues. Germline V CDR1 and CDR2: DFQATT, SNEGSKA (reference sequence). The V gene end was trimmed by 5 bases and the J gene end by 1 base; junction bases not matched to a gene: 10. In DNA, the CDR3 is TGCAGTGCTGCCTCTCCGCTAGCGGGGCGCACAGATACGCAGTATTTT. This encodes CSAASPLAGRTDTQYF.

For the CDR3, the DNA is TGTGCCAGCAGTTTAGCGTATGATCCAGGGGAAAAACTGTTTTTT. Protein: CASSLAYDPGEKLFF. V usage is TRBV12-3 or TRBV12-4 and J usage is TRBJ1-4, with D possibly matching TRBD1 (5 bases). Trimming stripped 0 bases from V and 8 bases from J, with 13 bases between. This CDR3 is built from 15 residues.

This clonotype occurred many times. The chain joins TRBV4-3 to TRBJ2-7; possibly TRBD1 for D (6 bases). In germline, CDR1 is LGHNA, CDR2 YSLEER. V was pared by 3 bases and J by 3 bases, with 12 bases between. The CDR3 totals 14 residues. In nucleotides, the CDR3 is TGCGCCAGCAGCCAGGGGCAGGGGAACTACGAGCAGTACTTC. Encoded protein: CASSQGQGNYEQYF.

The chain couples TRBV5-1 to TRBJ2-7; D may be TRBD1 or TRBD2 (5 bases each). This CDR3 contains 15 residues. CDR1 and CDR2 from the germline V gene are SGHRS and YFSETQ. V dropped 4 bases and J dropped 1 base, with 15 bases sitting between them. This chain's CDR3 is CASSRSGTTSYEQYF. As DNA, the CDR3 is TGCGCCAGCAGCCGATCCGGGACCACATCCTACGAGCAGTACTTC.

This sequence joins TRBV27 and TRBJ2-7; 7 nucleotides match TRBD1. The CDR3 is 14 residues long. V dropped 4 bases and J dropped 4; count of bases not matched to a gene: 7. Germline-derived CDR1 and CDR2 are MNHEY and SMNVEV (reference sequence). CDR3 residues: CASSSTGFAYEQYF. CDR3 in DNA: TGTGCCAGCAGTTCGACAGGGTTCGCATACGAGCAGTACTTC.

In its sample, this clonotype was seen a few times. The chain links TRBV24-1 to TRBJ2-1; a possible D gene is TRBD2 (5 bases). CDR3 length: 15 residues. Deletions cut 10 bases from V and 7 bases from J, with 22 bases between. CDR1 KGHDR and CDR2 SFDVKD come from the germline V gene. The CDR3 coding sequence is TGTGCCACAGCCCTGGCGGACCAATGGGAGAATGAGCAGTTCTTC. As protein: CATALADQWENEQFF.

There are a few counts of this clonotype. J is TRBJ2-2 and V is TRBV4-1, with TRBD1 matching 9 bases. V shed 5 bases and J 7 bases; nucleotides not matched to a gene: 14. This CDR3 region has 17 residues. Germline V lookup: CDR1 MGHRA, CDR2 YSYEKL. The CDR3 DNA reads TGCGCCAGCAGCTCTCCGGGACAGGGAAATTGGATCGGGGAGCTGTTTTTT. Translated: CASSSPGQGNWIGELFF.

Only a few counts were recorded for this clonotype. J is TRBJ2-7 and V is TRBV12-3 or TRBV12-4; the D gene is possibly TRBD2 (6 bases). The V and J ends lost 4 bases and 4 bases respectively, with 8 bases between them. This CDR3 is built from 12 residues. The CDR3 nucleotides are TGTGCCAGCAGTTCGGGAGAGTACGAGCAGTACTTC. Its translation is CASSSGEYEQYF.